This T cell receptor beta chain was sequenced for a study of blood T cell repertoires in COVID-19. Study-level information: The cDNA or gDNA used as material had been derived from T cells, B-cell-depleted T cells, or PBMCs.

Per the study methods: Amplification of reference gene primers was used by the study to estimate nucleated cell counts. Clones were sequenced by immunoSEQ multiplex PCR, and TCRdb holds only the in-frame ones, with some missing. From that table come the V and J calls and clone size; the DNA was used to work out D and trimming. The sample includes roughly 150,000 clones, around 90% of them seen just once. This CDR3 has 13 residues. Trimming shortened V by 3 bases and J by 6 bases, and 11 bases separated the two germline ends. Germline V lookup: CDR1 LGHNT, CDR2 FRNRAP. Those enrolled in Seattle joined during active infection and were followed longitudinally afterward.

This receptor was identified in a man younger than 35 with COVID-19, enrolled during active disease. The V call is TRBV12-5, the J call TRBJ1-1, with D possibly TRBD1 on 5 matching bases. Specimen: peripheral blood. For the CDR3, the DNA is TGTGCTAGTGGTTTTGGGGCGCCGGCTGAAGCTTTCTTT. Amino acids: CASGFGAPAEAFF.